These T cell receptor beta chains were read from a single sample in a study of beta chain features in type 1 diabetes. Clones were read by immunoSEQ multiplex PCR, and TCRdb kept only the in-frame ones, dropping some. This sample has 250,000 or so clones, with approximately 70% found just once. Sequencing used naive CD4+ T cells from blood. The receptors were sampled from a man between 25 and 39 years old in good health. The CDR3 runs from the conserved cysteine through the conserved F or W. The order of the fields is V gene, J gene, CDR3 protein.

V: TRBV18; J: TRBJ2-3; CDR3: CASSPSVAGTSTDTQYF
V: TRBV14; J: TRBJ1-6; CDR3: CASSHKLYNSPLHF
V: TRBV11-2; J: TRBJ2-5; CDR3: CASSPVTTGTQYF
V: TRBV29-1; J: TRBJ2-1; CDR3: CSVLRGNEQFF
V: TRBV9; J: TRBJ1-6; CDR3: CASSRRTGSSYNSPLHF
V: TRBV18; J: TRBJ1-6; CDR3: CASSPGQGNSPLHF
V: TRBV29-1; J: TRBJ2-2; CDR3: CSVRANTGELFF
V: TRBV30; J: TRBJ2-2; CDR3: CAWTSGFTGELFF
V: TRBV28; J: TRBJ2-1; CDR3: CASRATGGTYNEQFF
V: TRBV29-1; J: TRBJ2-5; CDR3: CSVAGRVYQETQYF
V: TRBV29-1; J: TRBJ2-2; CDR3: CSVEAPESLGTGELFF
V: TRBV29-1; J: TRBJ2-6; CDR3: CSVEVSGANVLTF
V: TRBV6-5; J: TRBJ2-7; CDR3: CASSWAYEQYF
V: TRBV6-7; J: TRBJ2-3; CDR3: CASRATRQDSTDTQYF
V: TRBV7-9; J: TRBJ2-5; CDR3: CASSLETNQETQYF
V: TRBV29-1; J: TRBJ2-1; CDR3: CSVRYRGPYNEQFF
V: TRBV29-1; J: TRBJ2-5; CDR3: CSVALQETQYF
V: TRBV28; J: TRBJ2-4; CDR3: CASNRLGAKNIQYF
V: TRBV30; J: TRBJ2-1; CDR3: CAFTGSSYNEQFF
V: TRBV29-1; J: TRBJ2-6; CDR3: CSVGSDGANVLTF
V: TRBV6-5; J: TRBJ2-4; CDR3: CASSMGLAKNIQYF
V: TRBV6-6; J: TRBJ2-7; CDR3: CASNYPGEEQYF
V: TRBV30; J: TRBJ2-5; CDR3: CAWSGTSEETQYF
V: TRBV6-5; J: TRBJ1-6; CDR3: CASSRNHNSPLHF
V: TRBV29-1; J: TRBJ2-3; CDR3: CSVRTGWTDTQYF
V: TRBV4-1; J: TRBJ2-6; CDR3: CASSPAGGAGANVLTF
V: TRBV10-3; J: TRBJ2-3; CDR3: CAISESEGFKYF
V: TRBV28; J: TRBJ2-1; CDR3: CATFGNEQFF
V: TRBV29-1; J: TRBJ1-1; CDR3: CSAGQMNTEAFF
V: TRBV29-1; J: TRBJ1-1; CDR3: CSVERDRVNTEAFF
V: TRBV30; J: TRBJ2-3; CDR3: CAWIQWGLTDTQYF
V: TRBV30; J: TRBJ2-1; CDR3: CAGAINEQFF
V: TRBV7-2; J: TRBJ2-1; CDR3: CASSLPLIEQFF
V: TRBV29-1; J: TRBJ2-1; CDR3: CSGEYYNEQFF
V: TRBV25-1; J: TRBJ1-4; CDR3: CASSESGGSSEKLFF
V: TRBV7-9; J: TRBJ2-1; CDR3: CASSLGTSGRRDNEQFF
V: TRBV29-1; J: TRBJ2-3; CDR3: CSAPGVGRTDTQYF
V: TRBV5-1; J: TRBJ2-1; CDR3: CASSLASGAYNEQFF
V: TRBV30; J: TRBJ2-5; CDR3: CAWSIGGETQYF
V: TRBV30; J: TRBJ2-1; CDR3: CAWSGPSNEQFF
V: TRBV29-1; J: TRBJ2-2; CDR3: CSVEGQAGTGELFF
V: TRBV2; J: TRBJ2-5; CDR3: CASSLGETQYF
V: TRBV18; J: TRBJ2-7; CDR3: CASSAGTDYYEQYF
V: TRBV6-6; J: TRBJ1-2; CDR3: CASSPSTGRYGYTF